The present TCR beta chain was sequenced within a study of OX40 agonist ivuxolimab in advanced cancers. TCRdb's table, derived via immunoSEQ multiplex PCR, lists solely in-frame clones and lacks some. The table lists around 64,000 clones, roughly 82% of them singletons. Study-wide results and limits: Those patients achieving a partial response at 0.1-3.0 mg/kg showed among the lowest clonal expansion. Normalized T-cell clonal expansion was also low in a subset of nonresponders. Averaging showed that CD8+ T cells had more expanded clones than CD4+ did.

In germline, CDR1 is SSHAT, CDR2 FNYEAQ (reference sequence). Trimming left V 2 bases short and J 5 bases short, with 9 bases between. This CDR3 has 13 amino acids. Blood sampling took place at baseline, cycle 4 day 1, and cycle 7 day 1. On this clone: Antigen specificity is unknown.

This sequence joins TRBV7-7 and TRBJ2-5, with D tentatively TRBD1 (6 bases). The receptor comes from an adult with an advanced solid tumor such as melanoma, head and neck, liver or kidney cancer. The sample here was CD4+ or CD8+ T cells sorted from blood, taken in a trial of the OX40 agonist ivuxolimab. CDR3 sequence reads: CASSLRQAETQYF. CDR3 sequence (DNA): TGTGCCAGCAGCTTACGACAGGCGGAGACCCAGTACTTC.